This TCR beta chain was found in a study of blood T cell repertoires in COVID-19. Study-wide context: The samples span acute and convalescent COVID-19 from the United States, Italy and Spain. PBMCs, B-cell-depleted T cells, or T cells provided the cDNA or gDNA that made up the material.

This clone turned up a few times. As originally analysed: Reference gene primer amplification yielded estimated nucleated cell counts. Produced via immunoSEQ multiplex PCR; TCRdb's table is partial and in-frame only. From that table come the V and J calls and clone size; the DNA was used to work out D and trimming. The table includes more than 35,000 clones, about nine tenths detected once. The CDR3 spans 13 residues. V dropped 2 bases and J dropped 6 bases, with 8 bases sitting between them. Germline lookup yields CDR1 MNHEY and CDR2 SVGEGT. The sequence was collected from a human donor in a cohort sampled during active COVID-19. Sequenced input: peripheral blood. The chain carries TRBV6-2 or TRBV6-3 and TRBJ1-5; tentative D call: TRBD1 (5 bases). As DNA, the CDR3 is TGTGCCAGCAGTTACGGGGGGATTCAGCCCCAGCATTTT. Its protein product is CASSYGGIQPQHF.